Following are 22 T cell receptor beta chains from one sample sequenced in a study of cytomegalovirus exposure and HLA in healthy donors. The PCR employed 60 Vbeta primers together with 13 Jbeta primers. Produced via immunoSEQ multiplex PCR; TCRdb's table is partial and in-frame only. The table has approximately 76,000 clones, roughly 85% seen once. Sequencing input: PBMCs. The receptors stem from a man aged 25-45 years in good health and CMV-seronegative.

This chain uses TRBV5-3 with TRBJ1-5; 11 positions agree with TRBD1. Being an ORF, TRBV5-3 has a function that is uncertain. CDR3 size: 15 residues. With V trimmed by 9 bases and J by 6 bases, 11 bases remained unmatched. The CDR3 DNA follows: TGTGCCACCCGCTGGGGGACAGGGGGGTGTCAGCCCCAGCATTTT. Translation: CATRWGTGGCQPQHF.

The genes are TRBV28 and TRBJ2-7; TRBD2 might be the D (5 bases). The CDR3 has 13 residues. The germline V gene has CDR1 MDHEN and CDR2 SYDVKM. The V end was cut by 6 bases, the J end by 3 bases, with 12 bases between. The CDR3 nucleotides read TGTGCCAGCAGGGGAGAAGGCAGCTACGAGCAGTACTTC. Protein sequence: CASRGEGSYEQYF.

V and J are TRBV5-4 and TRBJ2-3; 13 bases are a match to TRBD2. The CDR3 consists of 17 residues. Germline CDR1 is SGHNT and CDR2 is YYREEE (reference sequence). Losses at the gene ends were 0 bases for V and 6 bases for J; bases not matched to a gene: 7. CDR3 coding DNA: TGTGCCAGCAGCTTGGCCGGACTAGCGGGAGTAACGGATACGCAGTATTTT. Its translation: CASSLAGLAGVTDTQYF.

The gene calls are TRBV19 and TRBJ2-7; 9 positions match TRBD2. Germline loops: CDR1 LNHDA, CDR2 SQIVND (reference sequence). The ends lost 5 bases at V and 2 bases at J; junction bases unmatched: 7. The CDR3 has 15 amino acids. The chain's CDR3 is CASSPGIAGAYEQYF. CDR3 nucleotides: TGTGCCAGTAGTCCCGGGATAGCGGGAGCCTACGAGCAGTACTTC.

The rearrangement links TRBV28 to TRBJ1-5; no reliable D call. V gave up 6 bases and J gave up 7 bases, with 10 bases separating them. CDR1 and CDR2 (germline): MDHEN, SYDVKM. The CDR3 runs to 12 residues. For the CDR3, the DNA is TGTGCCAGCAGGCTTTCGAGGCAGCCCCAGCATTTT. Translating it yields CASRLSRQPQHF.

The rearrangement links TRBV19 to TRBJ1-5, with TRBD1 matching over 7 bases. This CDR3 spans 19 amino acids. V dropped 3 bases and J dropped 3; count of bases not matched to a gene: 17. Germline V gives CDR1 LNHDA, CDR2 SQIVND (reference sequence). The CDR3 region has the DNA TGTGCCAGTAGTATCGTCAAGGGACAGACCCCGGTTAACAATCAGCCCCAGCATTTT. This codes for CASSIVKGQTPVNNQPQHF.

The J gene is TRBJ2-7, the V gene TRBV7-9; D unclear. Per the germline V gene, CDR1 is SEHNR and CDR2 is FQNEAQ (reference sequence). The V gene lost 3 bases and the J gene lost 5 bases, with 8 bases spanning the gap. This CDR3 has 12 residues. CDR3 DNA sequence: TGTGCCAGCAGCTTTTCAACTGACGAGCAGTACTTC. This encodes CASSFSTDEQYF.

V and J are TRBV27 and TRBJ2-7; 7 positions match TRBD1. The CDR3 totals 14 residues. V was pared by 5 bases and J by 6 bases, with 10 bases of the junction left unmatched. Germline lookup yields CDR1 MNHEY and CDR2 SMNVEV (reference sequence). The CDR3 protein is CASSNLPTGFEQYF. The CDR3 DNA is TGTGCCAGCAGTAACCTTCCGACAGGGTTCGAGCAGTACTTC.

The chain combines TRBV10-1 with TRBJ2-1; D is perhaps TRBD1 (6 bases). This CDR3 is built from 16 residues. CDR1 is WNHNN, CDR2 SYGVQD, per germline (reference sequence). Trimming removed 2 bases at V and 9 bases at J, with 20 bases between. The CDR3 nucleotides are TGCGCCAGCAGTGAGACTCGGACAGCCGCTGGGGGTGAGCAGTTCTTC. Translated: CASSETRTAAGGEQFF.

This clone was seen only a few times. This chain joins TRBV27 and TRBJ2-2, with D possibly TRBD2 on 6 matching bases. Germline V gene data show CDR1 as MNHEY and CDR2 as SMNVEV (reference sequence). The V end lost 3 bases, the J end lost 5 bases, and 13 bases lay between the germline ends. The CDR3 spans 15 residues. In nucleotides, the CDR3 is TGTGCCAGCAGTTTGGAGGGAGAGGGAACCGGGGAGCTGTTTTTT. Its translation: CASSLEGEGTGELFF.

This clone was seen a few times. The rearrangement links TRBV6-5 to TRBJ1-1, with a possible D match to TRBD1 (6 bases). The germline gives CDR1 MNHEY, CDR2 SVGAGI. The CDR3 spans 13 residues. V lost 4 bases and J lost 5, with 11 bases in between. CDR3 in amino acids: CASSLGHLTEAFF. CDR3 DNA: TGTGCCAGCAGTTTGGGACATTTGACTGAAGCTTTCTTT.

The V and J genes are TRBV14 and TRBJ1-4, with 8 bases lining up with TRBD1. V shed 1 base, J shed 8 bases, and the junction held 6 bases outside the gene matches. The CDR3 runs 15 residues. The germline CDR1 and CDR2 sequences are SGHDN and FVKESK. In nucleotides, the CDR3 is TGTGCCAGCAGCCAAGGGACAGGGAGAATAGAAAAACTGTTTTTT. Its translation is CASSQGTGRIEKLFF.

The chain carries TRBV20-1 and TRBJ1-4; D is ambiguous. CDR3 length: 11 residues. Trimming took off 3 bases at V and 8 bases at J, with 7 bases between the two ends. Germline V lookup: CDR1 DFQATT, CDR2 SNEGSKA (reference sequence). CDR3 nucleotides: TGCAGTGCTAGGTCCTCCGAAAAACTGTTTTTT. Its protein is CSARSSEKLFF.

Here the CDR3 DNA reads TGTGCCAGCAGCGAGACGGGACATCTTGGGGCTGTTGAAAAACTGTTTTTT. It specifies CASSETGHLGAVEKLFF. The V gene is TRBV7-9, the J gene TRBJ1-4; perhaps TRBD1 as D (6 bases). This CDR3 contains 17 residues. Germline lookup yields CDR1 SEHNR and CDR2 FQNEAQ (reference sequence). The V gene lost 5 bases and the J gene lost 7 bases, with 23 bases spanning the gap. Based on the CDR3 plus reference TRBV7-9 and TRBJ1-4, the full variable domain is DTGVSQNPRHKITKRGQNVTFRCDPISEHNRLYWYRQTLGQGPEFLTYFQNEAQLEKSRLLSDRFSAERPKGSFSTLEIQRTEQGDSAMYLCASSETGHLGAVEKLFFGSGTQLSVL.

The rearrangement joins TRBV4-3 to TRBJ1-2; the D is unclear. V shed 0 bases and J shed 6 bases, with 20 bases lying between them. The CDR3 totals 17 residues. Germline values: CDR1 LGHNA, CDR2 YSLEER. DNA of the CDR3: TGCGCCAGCAGCCAAGAATATGGCAGACAACATTTTGATGGCTACACCTTC. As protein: CASSQEYGRQHFDGYTF.

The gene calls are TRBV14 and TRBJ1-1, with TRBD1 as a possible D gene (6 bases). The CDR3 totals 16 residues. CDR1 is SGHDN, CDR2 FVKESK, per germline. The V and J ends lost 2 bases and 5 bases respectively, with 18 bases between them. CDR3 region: CASSQPAGTLWTEAFF. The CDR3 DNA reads TGTGCCAGCAGCCAACCTGCCGGGACACTTTGGACTGAAGCTTTCTTT. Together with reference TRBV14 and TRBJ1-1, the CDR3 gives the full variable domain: EAGVTQFPSHSVIEKGQTVTLRCDPISGHDNLYWYRRVMGKEIKFLLHFVKESKQDESGMPNNRFLAERTGGTYSTLKVQPAELEDSGVYFCASSQPAGTLWTEAFFGQGTRLTVV.

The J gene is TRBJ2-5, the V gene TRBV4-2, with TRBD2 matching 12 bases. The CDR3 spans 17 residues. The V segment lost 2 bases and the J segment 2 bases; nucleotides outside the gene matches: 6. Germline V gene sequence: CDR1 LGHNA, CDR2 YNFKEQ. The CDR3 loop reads CASSQFPSGGGQETQYF. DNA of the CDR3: TGTGCCAGCAGCCAATTCCCTAGCGGGGGGGGTCAAGAGACCCAGTACTTC.

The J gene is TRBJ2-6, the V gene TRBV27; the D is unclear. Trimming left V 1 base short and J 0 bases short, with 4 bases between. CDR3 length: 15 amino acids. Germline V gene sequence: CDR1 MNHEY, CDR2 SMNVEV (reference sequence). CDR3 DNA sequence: TGTGCCAGCAGTTTATTCGGCTCTGGGGCCAACGTCCTGACTTTC. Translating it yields CASSLFGSGANVLTF. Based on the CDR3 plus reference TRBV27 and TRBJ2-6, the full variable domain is EAQVTQNPRYLITVTGKKLTVTCSQNMNHEYMSWYRQDPGLGLRQIYYSMNVEVTDKGDVPEGYKVSRKEKRNFPLILESPSPNQTSLYFCASSLFGSGANVLTFGAGSRLTVL.

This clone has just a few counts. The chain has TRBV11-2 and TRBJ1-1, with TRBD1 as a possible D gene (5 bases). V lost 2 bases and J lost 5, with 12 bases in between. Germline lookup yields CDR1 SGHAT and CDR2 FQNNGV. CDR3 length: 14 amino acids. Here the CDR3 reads CASSLFGRTTEAFF. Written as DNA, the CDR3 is TGTGCCAGCAGCTTATTCGGCAGGACAACTGAAGCTTTCTTT.

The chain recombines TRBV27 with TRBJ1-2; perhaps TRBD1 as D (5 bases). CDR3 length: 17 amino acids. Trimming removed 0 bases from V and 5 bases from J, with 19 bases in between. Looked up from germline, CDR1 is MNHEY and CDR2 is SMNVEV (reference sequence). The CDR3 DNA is TGTGCCAGCAGTTTATCAGCCGACAGCTCTCTAGGGTATGGCTACACCTTC. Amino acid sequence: CASSLSADSSLGYGYTF.

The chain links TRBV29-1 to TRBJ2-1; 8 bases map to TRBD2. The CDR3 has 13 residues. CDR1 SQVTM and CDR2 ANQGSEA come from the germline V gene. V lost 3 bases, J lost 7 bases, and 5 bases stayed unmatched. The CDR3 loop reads CSVDTGRGNEQFF. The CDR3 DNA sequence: TGCAGCGTTGACACCGGGAGGGGTAATGAGCAGTTCTTC.

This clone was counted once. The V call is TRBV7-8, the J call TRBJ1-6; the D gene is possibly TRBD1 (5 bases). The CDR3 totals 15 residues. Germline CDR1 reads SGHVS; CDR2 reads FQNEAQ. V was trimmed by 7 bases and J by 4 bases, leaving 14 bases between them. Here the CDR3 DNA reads TGTGCCAGCACCCCGACGAGGACATATAATTCACCCCTCCACTTT. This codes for CASTPTRTYNSPLHF. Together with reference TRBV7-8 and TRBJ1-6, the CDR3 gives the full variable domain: GAGVSQSPRYKVAKRGQDVALRCDPISGHVSLFWYQQALGQGPEFLTYFQNEAQLDKSGLPSDRFFAERPEGSVSTLKIQRTQQEDSAVYLCASTPTRTYNSPLHFGNGTRLTVT.